This TCR beta chain was recovered during a study of Tregs in tolerant kidney transplant recipients. A few counts support this clone. Its target is not known. V was trimmed by 3 bases and J by 0 bases, leaving 8 bases between them. Germline V gives CDR1 SEHNR, CDR2 FQNEAQ (reference sequence). The CDR3 runs to 14 residues. Findings of the study overall: Antigen-driven expansion was suggested because donor-specific Tregs expanded more than all Tregs in tolerant patients. Biological reproducibility was not directly addressed, but technical replication error appeared minimal.

The nonmyeloablative bone marrow transplants came from related graft donors, with transient mixed chimerism. CD4+CD25+CD127- Tregs, CD4+CD25- non-Tregs, CD4 and CD8 cells were sorted. Sequencing used immunoSEQ multiplex PCR; TCRdb keeps in-frame clones, though not all of them. The data show 20,000 to 25,000 clones, more than 65% seen once. This chain links TRBV7-9 with TRBJ1-1, with D possibly TRBD1 on 5 matching bases. The specimen comprised CD8+ T cells from blood (PBMCs), sampled 6 months after the transplant. The TCR originated in a human patient who received a combined kidney and bone marrow transplant. Certain T cells may be donor cells from the graft. CDR3 nucleotide sequence: TGTGCCAGCAGCTTCGGGGGTGTGAACACTGAAGCTTTCTTT. Its translation is CASSFGGVNTEAFF. Variable domain in full (rest from reference TRBV7-9 and TRBJ1-1): DTGVSQNPRHKITKRGQNVTFRCDPISEHNRLYWYRQTLGQGPEFLTYFQNEAQLEKSRLLSDRFSAERPKGSFSTLEIQRTEQGDSAMYLCASSFGGVNTEAFFGQGTRLTVV.